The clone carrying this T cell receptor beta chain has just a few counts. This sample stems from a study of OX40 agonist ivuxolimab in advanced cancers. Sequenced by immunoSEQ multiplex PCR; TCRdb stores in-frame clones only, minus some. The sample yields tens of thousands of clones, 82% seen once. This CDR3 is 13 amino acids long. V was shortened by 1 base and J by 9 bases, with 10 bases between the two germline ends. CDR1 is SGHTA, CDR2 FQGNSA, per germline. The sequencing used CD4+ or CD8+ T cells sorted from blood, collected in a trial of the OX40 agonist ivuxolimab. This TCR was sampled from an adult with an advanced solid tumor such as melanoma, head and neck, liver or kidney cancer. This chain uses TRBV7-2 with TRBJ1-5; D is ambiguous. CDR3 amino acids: CASSLDGIGPQHF. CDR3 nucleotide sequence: TGTGCCAGCAGCTTAGACGGAATAGGGCCCCAGCATTTT.